These 26 T cell receptor beta chains were all obtained from the same sample, sequenced in a study of cytomegalovirus exposure and HLA in healthy donors. Libraries were prepared by immunoSEQ multiplex PCR; TCRdb keeps only in-frame clonotypes and omits some of them. The sample shows tens of thousands of clones, 90% to 96% of them seen only once. The sample taken for sequencing was PBMCs. The receptor source for this set is a man between 18 and 29 years old in good health and CMV-seropositive.

V is TRBV5-1 and J is TRBJ2-5; tentatively, D is TRBD1 (6 bases). The germline gives CDR1 SGHRS, CDR2 YFSETQ. Trimming shortened V by 4 bases and J by 4 bases, and 8 bases separated the two germline ends. The CDR3 is 12 residues long. In DNA form, the CDR3 reads TGCGCCAGCAGCGCGGACAGAGAGACCCAGTACTTC. Its protein product is CASSADRETQYF.

The CDR3 bases are TGTGCCAGCAGTTTATCCGGGAACACTGAAGCTTTCTTT. The encoded protein is CASSLSGNTEAFF. V is TRBV28 and J is TRBJ1-1, with D unclear. This CDR3 spans 13 amino acids. Germline V gene sequence: CDR1 MDHEN, CDR2 SYDVKM. Trimming took off 1 base at V and 1 base at J, with 4 bases between the two ends.

This clone was counted a single time. The chain links TRBV9 to TRBJ2-7; D is uncertain. This CDR3 contains 12 residues. Germline lookup yields CDR1 SGDLS and CDR2 YYNGEE. The V end lost 3 bases, the J end lost 0 bases, and 4 bases lay between the germline ends. CDR3 coding DNA: TGTGCCAGCAGCGGAGACTCCTACGAGCAGTACTTC. Its translation: CASSGDSYEQYF.

The rearrangement links TRBV27 to TRBJ2-7; D is ambiguous. Trimming took 0 bases from V and 6 from J, leaving 12 bases between them. Germline CDR1 MNHEY, CDR2 SMNVEV (reference sequence). The CDR3 covers 14 residues. The CDR3 DNA is TGTGCCAGCAGTTTATCCCCTGGTTTGAGCGAGCAGTACTTC. Its translation: CASSLSPGLSEQYF.

CDR3 loop: CASSLRDSGLEQYF. The CDR3 DNA reads TGCGCCAGCAGTCTGAGGGACAGTGGTCTGGAGCAGTACTTC. The chain links TRBV5-1 to TRBJ2-7; TRBD1 aligns across 7 bases. V shed 5 bases and J 7 bases; nucleotides not matched to a gene: 12. This CDR3 has 14 residues. The germline V gene encodes CDR1 SGHRS and CDR2 YFSETQ. Supplemented by reference TRBV5-1 and TRBJ2-7, the full variable domain reads KAGVTQTPRYLIKTRGQQVTLSCSPISGHRSVSWYQQTPGQGLQFLFEYFSETQRNKGNFPGRFSGRQFSNSRSEMNVSTLELGDSALYLCASSLRDSGLEQYFGPGTRLTVT.

This clone was detected only once. The chain combines TRBV5-1 with TRBJ2-7; TRBD1 aligns across 10 bases. The CDR3 has 14 residues. J gave up 4 bases and V 4 bases, and 5 bases lay outside the gene matches. Germline V CDR1 and CDR2: SGHRS, YFSETQ. CDR3 DNA: TGCGCCAGCAGCACAGACAGGGGGCGTTACGAGCAGTACTTC. Protein product: CASSTDRGRYEQYF.

J is TRBJ2-3 and V is TRBV5-1, with D possibly matching TRBD1 (5 bases). From germline, CDR1 is SGHRS and CDR2 YFSETQ. Trimming removed 0 bases from V and 5 bases from J, with 10 bases in between. The CDR3 covers 14 residues. The CDR3 nucleotides read TGCGCCAGCAGCTTGGTTGGCAGGGAAGATACGCAGTATTTT. Residues: CASSLVGREDTQYF. The whole variable domain, filled in from reference TRBV5-1 and TRBJ2-3, reads KAGVTQTPRYLIKTRGQQVTLSCSPISGHRSVSWYQQTPGQGLQFLFEYFSETQRNKGNFPGRFSGRQFSNSRSEMNVSTLELGDSALYLCASSLVGREDTQYFGPGTRLTVL.

About this clone itself: Other DNA sequences in this sample translate to the same CDR3. The V call is TRBV6-1, the J call TRBJ2-5, with 10 bases aligning to TRBD2. Germline assignment: CDR1 MNHNS and CDR2 SASEGT. Trimming removed 3 bases from V and 1 base from J; junction bases left unmatched: 11. CDR3 length: 18 residues. The CDR3 sequence is CASSDGLAGGLIQETQYF. As DNA, the CDR3 is TGTGCCAGCAGTGATGGATTAGCGGGAGGTCTTATCCAAGAGACCCAGTACTTC.

The chain carries TRBV7-2 and TRBJ1-5; D might be TRBD1 (6 bases). V lost 2 bases, J lost 7 bases, and 15 bases lay in between. CDR1 and CDR2 (germline): SGHTA, FQGNSA. CDR3 length: 15 amino acids. In DNA form, the CDR3 reads TGTGCCAGCAGCTTAAAAGAGGACAGCCCCCAGCCCCAGCATTTT. Translating it yields CASSLKEDSPQPQHF.

This sequence joins TRBV7-2 and TRBJ2-5, with no clear D. V was pared by 1 base and J by 5 bases, with 8 bases between. There are 13 residues in the CDR3. Germline V lookup: CDR1 SGHTA, CDR2 FQGNSA. The CDR3 DNA sequence: TGTGCCAGCAGCTTAGGCCTGAGGGAGACCCAGTACTTC. Encoded protein: CASSLGLRETQYF.

The chain is built from TRBV5-1 and TRBJ2-7; TRBD1 agrees at 7 bases. Per germline, CDR1 SGHRS and CDR2 YFSETQ. The CDR3 extends over 16 amino acids. With 0 bases clipped from V and 1 base from J, the junction kept 7 bases outside the gene matches. As DNA, the CDR3 is TGCGCCAGCAGCTTGGCCCCTCGACAGGGTTCCTACGAGCAGTACTTC. Its protein is CASSLAPRQGSYEQYF.

V and J are TRBV29-1 and TRBJ1-1; perhaps TRBD1 as D (5 bases). Germline V gives CDR1 SQVTM, CDR2 ANQGSEA. With 5 bases removed from V and 0 bases from J, the gap between germline ends came to 10 bases. CDR3 length equals 13 residues. In DNA, the CDR3 is TGCAGCGTTTGCGGGACGTTGAACACTGAAGCTTTCTTT. This codes for CSVCGTLNTEAFF.

This chain connects TRBV27 to TRBJ2-7, with TRBD1 matching 7 bases. The CDR3 length is 15 residues. Germline CDR1 and CDR2: MNHEY and SMNVEV (reference sequence). V shed 4 bases and J 2 bases; nucleotides not matched to a gene: 8. For the CDR3, the DNA is TGTGCCAGCAGTTCATGGGACAGACACCCCTACGAGCAGTACTTC. Amino acids: CASSSWDRHPYEQYF.

The V gene is TRBV7-6, the J gene TRBJ1-1; 8 bases agree with TRBD1. V was pared by 4 bases and J by 4 bases, with 8 bases of the junction left unmatched. Germline V gives CDR1 SGHVS, CDR2 FNYEAQ. CDR3 length equals 15 residues. The CDR3: CASSSGQGGSTEAFF. CDR3 bases: TGTGCCAGCAGCTCCGGACAGGGTGGTAGCACTGAAGCTTTCTTT.

This sequence joins TRBV2 and TRBJ2-7; D remains ambiguous. Looked up from germline, CDR1 is SNHLY and CDR2 is FYNNEI. V was shortened by 5 bases and J by 5 bases, with 7 bases between the two germline ends. This CDR3 region has 11 residues. CDR3 in amino acids: CASSPGDEQYF. DNA of the CDR3: TGTGCCAGCAGTCCCGGTGACGAGCAGTACTTC.

This chain links TRBV13 with TRBJ2-3, with TRBD2 identical over 8 bases. The CDR3 consists of 17 residues. After removal of 0 bases from V and 0 bases from J, the junction contained 5 bases not matched to a gene. Germline CDR1 PRHDT, CDR2 FYEKMQ (reference sequence). Here the CDR3 reads CASSLGLGGRSTDTQYF. The CDR3 DNA sequence: TGTGCCAGCAGCTTAGGCCTAGGCGGGAGGAGCACAGATACGCAGTATTTT.

This chain joins TRBV6-6 and TRBJ2-2, with D tentatively TRBD1 (8 bases). The CDR3 sequence is 15 residues long. Trimming cost V 5 bases and J 4 bases, with 14 bases left between them. Germline loops: CDR1 MNHNY, CDR2 SVGAGI (reference sequence). The CDR3 DNA follows: TGTGCCAGCAGTGACAGGGGCGGGAGCACCGGGGAGCTGTTTTTT. Amino acids: CASSDRGGSTGELFF.

A single count supports this clone. The gene calls are TRBV30 and TRBJ2-2; 7 bases fit TRBD1. The CDR3 has 14 residues. Per the germline V gene, CDR1 is GTSNPN and CDR2 is SVGIG (reference sequence). The V and J ends lost 4 bases and 5 bases, in that order; junction bases with no gene match: 7. In DNA, the CDR3 is TGTGCCTGGAAATGGACAGGTCCAACCGGGGAGCTGTTTTTT. Encoded protein: CAWKWTGPTGELFF.

The chain's CDR3 is CASSPTGTSFRHEQFF. CDR3 nucleotides: TGTGCCAGCAGCCCAACCGGGACTAGCTTTCGGCATGAGCAGTTCTTC. The chain joins TRBV5-6 to TRBJ2-1, with 9 bases identical to TRBD2. Per the germline V gene, CDR1 is SGHDT and CDR2 is YYEEEE. This CDR3 is 16 amino acids long. V was pared by 4 bases and J by 8 bases, with 13 bases of the junction left unmatched. The whole variable domain, filled in from reference TRBV5-6 and TRBJ2-1, reads DAGVTQSPTHLIKTRGQQVTLRCSPKSGHDTVSWYQQALGQGPQFIFQYYEEEERQRGNFPDRFSGHQFPNYSSELNVNALLLGDSALYLCASSPTGTSFRHEQFFGPGTRLTVL.

The CDR3 sequence: CASSPDLTPTGGYTF. The CDR3, as DNA: TGTGCCAGCAGCCCCGACCTCACACCCACGGGAGGCTACACCTTC. The V call is TRBV13, the J call TRBJ1-2; D gene ambiguous. Trimming cost V 5 bases and J 8 bases, with 21 bases left between them. From germline, CDR1 is PRHDT and CDR2 FYEKMQ (reference sequence). The CDR3 length is 15 residues.

The V and J genes are TRBV29-1 and TRBJ1-1; unclear D gene. The V end was cut by 7 bases, the J end by 7 bases, with 10 bases between. The germline V gene has CDR1 SQVTM and CDR2 ANQGSEA. This CDR3 has 10 residues. The chain's CDR3 is CSGEQSEAFF. CDR3 nucleotides: TGCAGCGGGGAGCAGAGTGAAGCTTTCTTT.

The chain joins TRBV30 to TRBJ2-7, with D possibly being TRBD1 (5 bases). V was shortened by 4 bases and J by 9 bases, with 16 bases between the two germline ends. This CDR3 comprises 12 residues. Germline V gene data show CDR1 as GTSNPN and CDR2 as SVGIG (reference sequence). Here the CDR3 reads CAWNSGFQGQYF. For the CDR3, the DNA is TGTGCCTGGAATTCTGGCTTTCAGGGGCAGTACTTC. The full variable domain, rest sourced from reference TRBV30 and TRBJ2-7, is SQTIHQWPATLVQPVGSPLSLECTVEGTSNPNLYWYRQAAGRGLQLLFYSVGIGQISSEVPQNLSASRPQDRQFILSSKKLLLSDSGFYLCAWNSGFQGQYFGPGTRLTVT.

The gene calls are TRBV10-3 and TRBJ1-1; the D is unclear. This CDR3 contains 14 residues. Germline-derived CDR1 and CDR2 are ENHRY and SYGVKD. V was clipped by 6 bases and J by 0 bases, with 11 bases between them. In nucleotides, the CDR3 is TGTGCCATCAGGTCCGCCGGGATGAACACTGAAGCTTTCTTT. This translates into CAIRSAGMNTEAFF.

The chain joins TRBV20-1 to TRBJ2-1; D is ambiguous. From germline, CDR1 is DFQATT and CDR2 SNEGSKA (reference sequence). The ends were cut back, 0 bases at V and 8 bases at J, with 5 bases in the middle. The CDR3 totals 11 residues. Here the CDR3 reads CSARDSDEQFF. The CDR3 DNA follows: TGCAGTGCTAGAGATTCTGATGAGCAGTTCTTC.

This chain uses TRBV7-9 with TRBJ2-3; D ambiguous. The V gene's germline CDR1 is SEHNR and CDR2 FQNEAQ (reference sequence). The CDR3 extends over 12 amino acids. The V and J ends lost 5 bases and 1 base respectively, with 4 bases between them. CDR3 loop: CASSPGTDTQYF. CDR3 in DNA: TGTGCCAGCAGCCCAGGCACAGATACGCAGTATTTT.

The J gene is TRBJ1-4, the V gene TRBV7-9; a weak D match, TRBD1 (5 bases). This CDR3 comprises 12 residues. Germline assignment: CDR1 SEHNR and CDR2 FQNEAQ (reference sequence). Trimming left V 9 bases short and J 7 bases short, with 12 bases between. CDR3 bases: TGTGCCAGTGGGGACGGGAGTGAAAAACTGTTTTTT. Translation: CASGDGSEKLFF.